This T cell receptor (beta chain) emerged from a study of T-cell reconstitution after alpha-beta-depleted transplantation in children. General study points: There were reportedly several hundred expanded graft clones from which alpha-beta T cells came about two months after transplant. By one year post-transplant, T-cell counts and diversity largely arose from T cells that were newly produced.

This clonotype turned up a few times. What it binds is unknown. This CDR3 has 15 amino acids. V lost 6 bases and J lost 1; bases outside the gene matches: 4. Germline CDR1 is MNHNS and CDR2 is SASEGT. The library targeted TCRbeta and was prepared with unique molecular identifiers. From the PCR reads, TCRdb called clonotypes with MiXCR, one entry per CDR3 protein. The sample has about 420,000 distinct CDR3 sequences; roughly 17% are singletons. Sequenced here: PBMCs, mostly from graft donor cells, sampled 360 days after TCRalphabeta/CD19-depleted stem cell transplant. V and J are TRBV6-1 and TRBJ2-7, with TRBD2 identical over 12 bases. This clonotype was obtained from a boy under three years old who had a stem cell transplant for Wiskott-Aldrich syndrome, so the T cells may come from the graft donor. CDR3 sequence: CASRPLAGGSYEQYF. The CDR3 DNA is TGTGCCAGCAGACCCCTAGCGGGAGGGTCCTACGAGCAGTACTTC.